The 7 T cell receptor beta chains listed next were all sequenced from one sample in a study of T cell repertoires in cytomegalovirus infection (dated by TCRdb to the late 2010s). The run used an Illumina HiSeq 1500. TCRdb took the public reads, trimmed them with fastp at Q25, ran MiXCR for clone calling and kept in-frame beta chains. Each entry merges the rows of one CDR3 protein and shows their most common DNA and genes. For this sample there are fewer than 200,000 distinct CDR3 sequences; under 15% appear just once. About a quarter of the sample lies in the top ten. Input material: PBMCs. The receptor source for this set is a human donor in good health (CMV status not recorded). Some clones in this sample may be carry-over from other donors' samples.

The rearrangement joins TRBV10-3 to TRBJ2-2; the D gene is possibly TRBD1 (5 bases). Trimming took off 2 bases at V and 4 bases at J, with 11 bases between the two ends. This CDR3 spans 15 amino acids. CDR1 is ENHRY and CDR2 is SYGVKD in the germline V gene. The CDR3 region has the DNA TGTGCCATCAGTGAGCGGCAGGGAAGCACCGGGGAGCTGTTTTTT. Its protein is CAISERQGSTGELFF.

The J gene is TRBJ1-4, the V gene TRBV25-1; D unresolved. The CDR3 loop spans 16 amino acids. The V gene's germline CDR1 is MGHDK and CDR2 SYGVNS. V lost 3 bases and J lost 7, with 18 bases in between. In nucleotides, the CDR3 is TGTGCCAGCAGTGAGATGGGGAGCCCCGGGGTTGAAAAACTGTTTTTT. Encoded protein: CASSEMGSPGVEKLFF.

The V call is TRBV30, the J call TRBJ2-7, with a tentative D call TRBD2 (5 bases). Trimming took 8 bases from V and 2 from J, leaving 16 bases between them. This CDR3 comprises 13 residues. Germline CDR1 GTSNPN, CDR2 SVGIG (reference sequence). The CDR3 region is CARKGAPPYEQYF. CDR3 sequence (DNA): TGTGCCAGGAAGGGAGCACCTCCCTACGAGCAGTACTTC. The full variable domain, with the rest looked up from reference TRBV30 and TRBJ2-7, is SQTIHQWPATLVQPVGSPLSLECTVEGTSNPNLYWYRQAAGRGLQLLFYSVGIGQISSEVPQNLSASRPQDRQFILSSKKLLLSDSGFYLCARKGAPPYEQYFGPGTRLTVT.

The table lists this clonotype with many counts. This sequence joins TRBV7-3 and TRBJ2-1; TRBD2 aligns across 14 bases. Germline assignment: CDR1 SGHTA and CDR2 FQGTGA. The CDR3 contains 17 residues. Unmatched junction bases numbered 3, after V lost 1 base and J lost 4 bases. The CDR3 region is CASSLRGTSGGYNEQFF. CDR3 nucleotides: TGTGCCAGCAGCTTAAGAGGGACTAGCGGGGGTTACAATGAGCAGTTCTTC.

This clonotype was observed at least ten times. The chain is built from TRBV6-2 or TRBV6-3 and TRBJ2-1, with 12 bases that match TRBD2. V lost 2 bases to trimming and J lost 6 bases; unmatched junction nucleotides: 5. Germline CDR1 is MNHEY and CDR2 is SVGEGT. The CDR3 is made up of 16 amino acids. The CDR3 here is CASSYPSGGAVNEQFF. The CDR3 coding sequence is TGTGCCAGCAGTTACCCTAGCGGGGGGGCCGTCAATGAGCAGTTCTTC.

This clonotype was observed a handful of times. The chain links TRBV29-1 to TRBJ2-2, with D perhaps TRBD1 (5 bases). V was clipped by 2 bases and J by 5 bases, with 15 bases between them. Germline CDR1 reads SQVTM; CDR2 reads ANQGSEA. This CDR3 is built from 15 residues. The CDR3 bases are TGCAGCGTTGAACGGCAGGGTGGTTCTACCGGGGAGCTGTTTTTT. Residues: CSVERQGGSTGELFF.

This clonotype was seen many times. J is TRBJ2-7 and V is TRBV7-2; the D gene is possibly TRBD1 (6 bases). Trimming removed 5 bases from V and 2 bases from J, with 13 bases in between. This CDR3 contains 14 residues. Germline CDR1 reads SGHTA; CDR2 reads FQGNSA. The CDR3 is CASSPRQVAYEQYF. DNA of the CDR3: TGTGCCAGCAGCCCCCGACAGGTTGCCTACGAGCAGTACTTC.